This is a list of T cell receptor beta chains from one sample in a study of T cell repertoires in cytomegalovirus infection. TCRdb used MiXCR to reprocess the reads, holding one entry per CDR3 protein. The table shows hundreds of thousands of distinct CDR3 sequences, with under 40% occurring only once. Which antigens these TCRs recognize remains unknown. The sample here was cultured CD8+ T cells from PBMCs, taken from culture after CMV antigen stimulation. The receptors were sampled from a human donor in good health (CMV status not recorded). Some clones in this sample may be carry-over from other donors' samples. CDR3s include the opening cysteine and the closing phenylalanine or tryptophan. The D gene is left open where the match is weak. Clone size is stated in some rows and not others, as once, few, many or a class when expanded.

18,.,.,TRBJ2-3,TRBV4-2,CASSQRLQLATVADTQYF,TGTGCCAGCAGCCAACGGCTTCAACTAGCTACGGTTGCAGATACGCAGTATTTT
17,TRBD2,.,TRBJ2-2,TRBV10-3,CAISERLAGGNTGELFF,TGTGCCATCAGTGAGCGATTAGCGGGGGGGAACACCGGGGAGCTGTTTTTT
16,.,.,TRBJ2-3,TRBV3-1,CASSQDLLTRADTQYF,TGTGCCAGCAGCCAAGATCTATTGACCCGAGCCGATACGCAGTATTTT
14,.,.,TRBJ2-1,TRBV19,CASSIVGVYNEQFF,TGTGCCAGTAGTATAGTGGGCGTGTACAATGAGCAGTTCTTC
14,.,.,TRBJ1-1,TRBV11-2,CASSSPLRGTEAFF,TGTGCCAGCAGCTCCCCTTTAAGGGGCACTGAAGCTTTCTTT
12,.,.,TRBJ2-1,TRBV20-1,CSARQGYNEQFF,TGCAGTGCTAGACAGGGGTACAATGAGCAGTTCTTC
15,TRBD2,.,TRBJ2-1,TRBV6-6,CASTGGVSSYNEQFF,TGTGCCAGCACGGGGGGGGTGAGCTCCTACAATGAGCAGTTCTTC
13,.,.,TRBJ1-2,TRBV5-1,CASSGGADYGYTF,TGCGCCAGCAGCGGAGGGGCTGACTATGGCTACACCTTC
12,.,many,TRBJ1-1,TRBV12-3/TRBV12-4,CASSFGGVEAFF,TGTGCCAGCAGTTTTGGAGGTGTTGAAGCTTTCTTT
14,.,few,TRBJ1-2,TRBV4-1,CASSQDRGFYGYTF,TGCGCCAGCAGCCAAGACAGGGGATTCTATGGCTACACCTTC
14,.,few,TRBJ2-1,TRBV27,CASSSGAFYNEQFF,TGTGCCAGCAGTTCTGGGGCGTTCTACAATGAGCAGTTCTTC
15,TRBD1,.,TRBJ2-2,TRBV24-1,CATSSGTGWAGELFF,TGTGCCACCAGCTCCGGGACAGGGTGGGCCGGGGAGCTGTTTTTT
15,TRBD1,many,TRBJ1-1,TRBV28,CASSSDRGLTTEAFF,TGTGCCAGCAGTTCAGACAGGGGGCTAACTACTGAAGCTTTCTTT
13,.,.,TRBJ1-1,TRBV6-6,CASSWGTNTEAFF,TGTGCCAGCAGTTGGGGAACGAACACTGAAGCTTTCTTT
15,.,few,TRBJ1-1,TRBV5-1,CASSLYHSKGTEAFF,TGCGCCAGCAGCTTGTATCACTCTAAGGGCACTGAAGCTTTCTTT
15,.,.,TRBJ2-5,TRBV28,CASSLPTVLWETQYF,TGTGCCAGCAGTTTACCGACAGTGCTTTGGGAGACCCAGTACTTC
16,.,.,TRBJ1-1,TRBV29-1,CSVEEALKGLNTEVFF,TGCAGCGTTGAAGAAGCACTAAAAGGTTTGAACACTGAAGTTTTCTTT
17,TRBD2,.,TRBJ2-1,TRBV6-2/TRBV6-3,CASRALAGGNLGNEQFF,TGTGCCAGCAGAGCGCTAGCGGGAGGTAATTTGGGTAATGAGCAGTTCTTC
16,.,many,TRBJ1-1,TRBV12-5,CASGFDQGVMNTEAFF,TGTGCTAGTGGTTTTGATCAGGGTGTCATGAACACTGAAGCTTTCTTT
12,.,few,TRBJ1-1,TRBV20-1,CSAWTVNTEAFF,TGCAGTGCTTGGACAGTGAACACTGAAGCTTTCTTT
14,TRBD1,.,TRBJ1-2,TRBV2,CASSRKGAVYGYTF,TGTGCCAGCAGTCGGAAGGGGGCCGTCTATGGCTACACCTTC
15,.,.,TRBJ1-5,TRBV7-9,CASSLVGGADQPQHF,TGTGCCAGCAGCTTAGTAGGAGGGGCCGATCAGCCCCAGCATTTT